This is a list of T cell receptor beta chains from one sample in a study of blood T cell repertoires in COVID-19. The method was immunoSEQ multiplex PCR; TCRdb's version includes in-frame clones alone and lacks a portion of them. The sample shows 75,000 to 95,000 clones, 80% to 90% of them seen only once. The sequencing input was peripheral blood. These receptor sequences come from a human donor in a cohort sampled during active COVID-19. CDR3s leave out the opening cysteine and the closing phenylalanine or tryptophan. D genes are given only for firm matches.

D gene	V gene	J gene	CDR3 protein
TRBD2	TRBV5-4	TRBJ2-1	ASSLSGLAGDNEQF
NA	TRBV28	TRBJ1-1	ASSFSEGFKEAF
TRBD1	TRBV18	TRBJ1-5	ASSLTRTGGEPQH
TRBD1	TRBV29-1	TRBJ1-1	SVAGTVGNTEAF
NA	TRBV18	TRBJ2-3	ASSPLLDTQY
NA	TRBV28	TRBJ2-3	ASSLTQGPDTQY
NA	TRBV6-7	TRBJ2-5	ASQLLLGAGETQY
NA	TRBV10-1	TRBJ2-3	ASARDSYTDTQY
TRBD2	TRBV27	TRBJ2-5	ATESGDGTETQY
NA	TRBV5-6	TRBJ1-3	ASSLYRGIEGNTIY
TRBD2	TRBV3-1/TRBV3-2	TRBJ2-1	ASSQDTRREDEQF
TRBD2	TRBV7-2	TRBJ2-1	ASSLYGLAGGSSYNEQF
TRBD1	TRBV7-9	TRBJ1-5	ASSLTGWNQPQH
TRBD2	TRBV3-1/TRBV3-2	TRBJ2-7	ASSPVGAGTSYEQY
NA	TRBV7-3	TRBJ2-2	ASSLLALTGELF
NA	TRBV5-1	TRBJ1-1	ASSVGGPPNTEAF
NA	TRBV15	TRBJ1-2	ATSPDYREGGGYT
TRBD2	TRBV7-6	TRBJ2-1	ASSSRLAGGVYNEQF
TRBD2	TRBV11-3	TRBJ2-3	ASSTGAGVVDTQY
NA	TRBV27	TRBJ1-5	ASSFTGSYNQPQH
NA	TRBV27	TRBJ2-5	ASSFSIAVGEETQY
NA	TRBV29-1	TRBJ1-1	SVEGRQLEAF
NA	TRBV19	TRBJ2-6	ASSMGAGANVLT
TRBD1	TRBV27	TRBJ2-7	ASSPPDRVAEQY
TRBD2	TRBV2	TRBJ2-1	ASGTLAGYNEQF
TRBD2	TRBV5-4	TRBJ2-1	ASSHRLAAAAEQF
NA	TRBV18	TRBJ2-1	ASSPSAGVNEQF
TRBD1	TRBV7-8	TRBJ2-1	ASSFPRDRGYNEQF
TRBD2	TRBV30	TRBJ2-5	AWSTPAGGRETQY
TRBD1	TRBV27	TRBJ2-7	ASSLGPGQGWAYEQY
TRBD2	TRBV3-1/TRBV3-2	TRBJ2-2	ASSQPSGKGGELF
NA	TRBV3-1/TRBV3-2	TRBJ1-3	ASSPRGGTGNTIY
NA	TRBV3-1/TRBV3-2	TRBJ1-6	ASSQGAGAYNSPLH
NA	TRBV11-2	TRBJ2-2	ASSPLGVGELF
NA	TRBV11-1	TRBJ2-3	ASSLYQGTGTDTQY